This entry concerns a single T cell receptor beta chain. The data were obtained in a study of blood T cell repertoires in COVID-19. Data came from immunoSEQ multiplex PCR; TCRdb stores just in-frame clones and leaves some out. Of about 62,000 clones listed, roughly 90% are singletons. V gave up 5 bases and J gave up 7 bases; unmatched junction bases: 3. The CDR3 runs to 15 residues. In germline, CDR1 is LNHDA, CDR2 SQIVND (reference sequence). Sequencing was done on a sample of peripheral blood. This sequence joins TRBV19 and TRBJ1-6; TRBD1 agrees at 12 bases. This sequence originates from a human donor in a cohort sampled during active COVID-19. CDR3 sequence reads: CASSPGTGGNSPLHF. The CDR3 nucleotides are TGTGCCAGTAGTCCCGGGACAGGGGGCAATTCACCCCTCCACTTT.